This entry features one TCR beta chain sequence. What it recognizes is unknown. The read terminates 3 residues before the CDR3 end, so the remaining end is supplied by the germline J gene. The CDR3 contains 14 residues. V shed 1 base and J shed 5 bases, with 11 bases lying between them. Per the germline V gene, CDR1 is SEHNR and CDR2 is FQNEAQ (reference sequence). The sample originates from a study of T cell clonality in common variable immunodeficiency. Findings and limits, study-wide: CVID patient heterogeneity limited repertoire-clinical complication correlations. In common variable immunodeficiency, TCR beta chains reportedly carried fewer deletions and N-nucleotide insertions.

CVID subjects were around 16 female and 25 to 30 male, aged 9 to 64. Blood came from CVID subjects not ill and not taking immunomodulatory or immunosuppressive medication. This table comes from immunoSEQ multiplex PCR, and its TCRdb copy is limited to in-frame clones, with some not included. Listed for the sample are roughly 39,000 clones, none seen a single time. The chain employs TRBV7-9 and TRBJ1-1; D might be TRBD1 (5 bases). This receptor was obtained from a human donor with common variable immunodeficiency. Source material: peripheral blood mononuclear cells. CDR3 sequence: CASSLVQVGTEAFF. CDR3 DNA, as far as it was read: TGTGCCAGCAGCTTAGTACAGGTTGGGACTGAA.